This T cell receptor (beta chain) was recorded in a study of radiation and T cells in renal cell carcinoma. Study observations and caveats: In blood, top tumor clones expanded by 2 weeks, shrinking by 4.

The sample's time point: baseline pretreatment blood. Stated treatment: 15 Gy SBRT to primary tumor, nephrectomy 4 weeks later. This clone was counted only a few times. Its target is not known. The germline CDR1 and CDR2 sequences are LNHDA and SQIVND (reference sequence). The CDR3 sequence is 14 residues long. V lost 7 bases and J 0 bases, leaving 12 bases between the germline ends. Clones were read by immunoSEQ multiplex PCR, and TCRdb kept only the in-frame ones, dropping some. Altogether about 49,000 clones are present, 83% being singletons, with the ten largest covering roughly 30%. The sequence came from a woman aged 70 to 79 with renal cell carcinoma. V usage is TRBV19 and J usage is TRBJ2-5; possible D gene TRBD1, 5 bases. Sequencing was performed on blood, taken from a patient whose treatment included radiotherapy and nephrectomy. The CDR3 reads CASTPGIYQETQYF. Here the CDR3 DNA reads TGTGCCAGTACCCCAGGGATTTACCAAGAGACCCAGTACTTC.